This passage covers 17 T cell receptor beta chains from one sample sequenced in a study of neurological immune-mediated disorders. Using its own MiXCR run on the 5' RACE reads, TCRdb lists one record per CDR3 protein. This sample has fewer than 45,000 distinct CDR3 sequences; about 6.9% occur once, and the top ten carry 0.57%. Sequenced input: CD4+ T cells from blood. Every receptor here comes from a middle-aged woman in good health.

This clonotype counts as medium-sized. V gene TRBV20-1 combines with J gene TRBJ2-1; 16 nucleotides agree with TRBD2. With 6 bases clipped from V and 7 bases from J, the junction kept 15 bases outside the gene matches. From germline, CDR1 is DFQATT and CDR2 SNEGSKA (reference sequence). This CDR3 comprises 18 residues. The CDR3 here is CSAVSGTSGRAVVNEQFF. For the CDR3, the DNA is TGCAGTGCCGTCTCCGGGACTAGCGGGAGGGCCGTCGTTAATGAGCAGTTCTTC.

Ten or more counts support this clonotype. The V call is TRBV20-1, the J call TRBJ2-7, with TRBD2 matching 8 bases. Germline CDR1 and CDR2: DFQATT and SNEGSKA (reference sequence). V shed 0 bases, J shed 7 bases, and the junction held 14 bases outside the gene matches. The CDR3 is 16 amino acids. As DNA, the CDR3 is TGCAGTGCTAGAGACCCGGGACTAGGGGGGGTGTGGGAGCAGTACTTC. It translates to CSARDPGLGGVWEQYF.

This clonotype was counted many times. The V call is TRBV7-2, the J call TRBJ2-7; either TRBD1 or TRBD2 may supply D (5 bases each). Trimming took off 5 bases at V and 3 bases at J, with 14 bases between the two ends. CDR1 and CDR2 from the germline V gene are SGHTA and FQGNSA. The CDR3 spans 14 residues. CDR3 region: CASSLGTRRYEQYF. Here the CDR3 DNA reads TGTGCCAGCAGCCTCGGGACGCGGCGCTACGAGCAGTACTTC.

This clonotype came up a few times. The chain carries TRBV6-6 and TRBJ1-2; D might be TRBD1 (5 bases). Trimming took off 4 bases at V and 4 bases at J, with 13 bases between the two ends. The length of the CDR3 is 14 residues. Germline lookup yields CDR1 MNHNY and CDR2 SVGAGI (reference sequence). The CDR3 DNA reads TGTGCCAGCAGTTTCCCACAGGATACCTATGGCTACACCTTC. Amino acid sequence: CASSFPQDTYGYTF.

This clonotype was counted at least ten times. V is TRBV5-1 and J is TRBJ2-6; D not certain. V lost 4 bases, J lost 0 bases, and 14 bases lay in between. This CDR3 is 17 amino acids long. Germline lookup yields CDR1 SGHRS and CDR2 YFSETQ. The CDR3 DNA is TGCGCCAGCAGCGCGGATCCTCCGGGCTCTGGGGCCAACGTCCTGACTTTC. Its protein is CASSADPPGSGANVLTF. The variable domain in full, with the rest retrieved from reference TRBV5-1 and TRBJ2-6, is KAGVTQTPRYLIKTRGQQVTLSCSPISGHRSVSWYQQTPGQGLQFLFEYFSETQRNKGNFPGRFSGRQFSNSRSEMNVSTLELGDSALYLCASSADPPGSGANVLTFGAGSRLTVL.

This clonotype was detected ten times or more. The chain employs TRBV20-1 and TRBJ2-5; 12 bases align to TRBD2. This CDR3 spans 18 amino acids. V shed 6 bases, J shed 1 base, and the junction held 15 bases outside the gene matches. Germline V gene sequence: CDR1 DFQATT, CDR2 SNEGSKA (reference sequence). Here the CDR3 reads CSADGTSGSDGPQETQYF. CDR3 DNA: TGCAGTGCCGACGGGACTAGCGGGTCAGATGGGCCCCAAGAGACCCAGTACTTC.

This clonotype was found many times. The chain employs TRBV7-9 and TRBJ1-5; D possibly corresponds to TRBD1 (5 bases). Per the germline V gene, CDR1 is SEHNR and CDR2 is FQNEAQ (reference sequence). V gave up 3 bases and J gave up 7 bases, with 13 bases separating them. The CDR3 is 14 residues long. The CDR3 coding sequence is TGTGCCAGCAGCTTTAGCGGGGGACTACAGCCCCAGCATTTT. Translated: CASSFSGGLQPQHF.

The table lists this clonotype with many counts. This rearrangement joins TRBV12-3 or TRBV12-4 to TRBJ2-1; no definite D call. The CDR3 is made up of 16 amino acids. V lost 7 bases, J lost 0 bases, and 16 bases lay in between. The CDR3 region has the DNA TGTGCCAGCACCACGGACGCGATATACTCCTACAATGAGCAGTTCTTC. Translated, it gives CASTTDAIYSYNEQFF.

This clonotype was seen many times. V is TRBV28 and J is TRBJ2-6; D gene ambiguous. The CDR3 sequence is 15 residues long. Germline values: CDR1 MDHEN, CDR2 SYDVKM. Trimming removed 4 bases at V and 1 base at J, with 8 bases between. CDR3 amino acids: CASSSAMSGANVLTF. In nucleotides, the CDR3 is TGTGCCAGCAGTTCCGCTATGTCTGGGGCCAACGTCCTGACTTTC.

This clonotype was picked up many times. V and J are TRBV6-5 and TRBJ2-1, with 14 nucleotides matching TRBD2. This CDR3 contains 16 residues. Germline V gene data show CDR1 as MNHEY and CDR2 as SVGAGI. J was trimmed by 9 bases and V by 5 bases; bases with no gene match: 9. The CDR3 nucleotides read TGTGCCAGCAGTCAGAGACTAGCGGGAGGGCGGGTTGAGCAGTTCTTC. Its protein product is CASSQRLAGGRVEQFF.

The table lists this clonotype with many counts. The V call is TRBV5-1, the J call TRBJ2-7; weak D call: TRBD1 (6 bases). The germline V and J ends were trimmed by 4 bases and 3 bases, with 8 bases remaining between them. The CDR3 has 12 residues. The germline V gene encodes CDR1 SGHRS and CDR2 YFSETQ. CDR3 sequence reads: CASSPQGYEQYF. The CDR3 DNA reads TGCGCCAGCAGCCCACAGGGCTACGAGCAGTACTTC.

There are many counts of this clonotype. The chain links TRBV20-1 to TRBJ2-7; D not resolved. The CDR3 spans 12 residues. V was pared by 4 bases and J by 5 bases, with 12 bases between. The germline CDR1 and CDR2 sequences are DFQATT and SNEGSKA (reference sequence). In DNA, the CDR3 is TGCAGTGCTACCGCAGGTCCACACGAGCAGTACTTC. This codes for CSATAGPHEQYF.

This clonotype was seen many times. The chain has TRBV18 and TRBJ1-1; maybe TRBD1 (6 bases). CDR1 is KGHSH, CDR2 LQKENI, per germline. The CDR3 sequence is 12 residues long. The V gene lost 5 bases and the J gene lost 5 bases, with 9 bases spanning the gap. DNA for the CDR3: TGTGCCAGCTCAGCAGGGGAGACTGAAGCTTTCTTT. Its protein is CASSAGETEAFF.

The table lists this clonotype with many counts. This chain uses TRBV7-8 with TRBJ1-1; possible D gene TRBD1, 6 bases. The V and J ends lost 5 bases and 1 base respectively, with 17 bases between them. This CDR3 region has 16 residues. Per germline, CDR1 SGHVS and CDR2 FQNEAQ. CDR3 nucleotide sequence: TGTGCCAGCAGCGTATCTTTGGACAGACCGAACACTGAAGCTTTCTTT. Its translation: CASSVSLDRPNTEAFF.

This clonotype was seen at least ten times. V gene TRBV7-9 combines with J gene TRBJ2-7, with D tentatively TRBD2 (6 bases). Germline V gene lookup returns CDR1 SEHNR and CDR2 FQNEAQ (reference sequence). CDR3 length: 14 amino acids. V gave up 3 bases and J gave up 6 bases, with 15 bases separating them. CDR3 nucleotide sequence: TGTGCCAGCAGCTTTGAGGGACTGCGCTCCGAGCAGTACTTC. Amino acids: CASSFEGLRSEQYF. The full variable domain, with the rest looked up from reference TRBV7-9 and TRBJ2-7, is DTGVSQNPRHKITKRGQNVTFRCDPISEHNRLYWYRQTLGQGPEFLTYFQNEAQLEKSRLLSDRFSAERPKGSFSTLEIQRTEQGDSAMYLCASSFEGLRSEQYFGPGTRLTVT.

In this sample, this clonotype turned up many times. The gene calls are TRBV7-9 and TRBJ1-2; 7 bases align to TRBD1. In germline, CDR1 is SEHNR, CDR2 FQNEAQ (reference sequence). The CDR3 loop spans 14 amino acids. V lost 3 bases and J lost 8; bases outside the gene matches: 9. This CDR3 is CASSLEGQPIGYTF. In DNA, the CDR3 is TGTGCCAGCAGCTTGGAGGGACAGCCAATCGGCTACACCTTC.

This clonotype was recorded many times. V is TRBV7-6 and J is TRBJ2-7; 11 bases fit TRBD2. There are 18 residues in the CDR3. V gave up 1 base and J gave up 3 bases; unmatched junction bases: 11. CDR1 and CDR2 (germline): SGHVS, FNYEAQ. CDR3 amino acids: CASSLETSGTTGGYEQYF. The CDR3 region has the DNA TGTGCCAGCAGCTTAGAGACTAGCGGGACAACCGGCGGCTACGAGCAGTACTTC.